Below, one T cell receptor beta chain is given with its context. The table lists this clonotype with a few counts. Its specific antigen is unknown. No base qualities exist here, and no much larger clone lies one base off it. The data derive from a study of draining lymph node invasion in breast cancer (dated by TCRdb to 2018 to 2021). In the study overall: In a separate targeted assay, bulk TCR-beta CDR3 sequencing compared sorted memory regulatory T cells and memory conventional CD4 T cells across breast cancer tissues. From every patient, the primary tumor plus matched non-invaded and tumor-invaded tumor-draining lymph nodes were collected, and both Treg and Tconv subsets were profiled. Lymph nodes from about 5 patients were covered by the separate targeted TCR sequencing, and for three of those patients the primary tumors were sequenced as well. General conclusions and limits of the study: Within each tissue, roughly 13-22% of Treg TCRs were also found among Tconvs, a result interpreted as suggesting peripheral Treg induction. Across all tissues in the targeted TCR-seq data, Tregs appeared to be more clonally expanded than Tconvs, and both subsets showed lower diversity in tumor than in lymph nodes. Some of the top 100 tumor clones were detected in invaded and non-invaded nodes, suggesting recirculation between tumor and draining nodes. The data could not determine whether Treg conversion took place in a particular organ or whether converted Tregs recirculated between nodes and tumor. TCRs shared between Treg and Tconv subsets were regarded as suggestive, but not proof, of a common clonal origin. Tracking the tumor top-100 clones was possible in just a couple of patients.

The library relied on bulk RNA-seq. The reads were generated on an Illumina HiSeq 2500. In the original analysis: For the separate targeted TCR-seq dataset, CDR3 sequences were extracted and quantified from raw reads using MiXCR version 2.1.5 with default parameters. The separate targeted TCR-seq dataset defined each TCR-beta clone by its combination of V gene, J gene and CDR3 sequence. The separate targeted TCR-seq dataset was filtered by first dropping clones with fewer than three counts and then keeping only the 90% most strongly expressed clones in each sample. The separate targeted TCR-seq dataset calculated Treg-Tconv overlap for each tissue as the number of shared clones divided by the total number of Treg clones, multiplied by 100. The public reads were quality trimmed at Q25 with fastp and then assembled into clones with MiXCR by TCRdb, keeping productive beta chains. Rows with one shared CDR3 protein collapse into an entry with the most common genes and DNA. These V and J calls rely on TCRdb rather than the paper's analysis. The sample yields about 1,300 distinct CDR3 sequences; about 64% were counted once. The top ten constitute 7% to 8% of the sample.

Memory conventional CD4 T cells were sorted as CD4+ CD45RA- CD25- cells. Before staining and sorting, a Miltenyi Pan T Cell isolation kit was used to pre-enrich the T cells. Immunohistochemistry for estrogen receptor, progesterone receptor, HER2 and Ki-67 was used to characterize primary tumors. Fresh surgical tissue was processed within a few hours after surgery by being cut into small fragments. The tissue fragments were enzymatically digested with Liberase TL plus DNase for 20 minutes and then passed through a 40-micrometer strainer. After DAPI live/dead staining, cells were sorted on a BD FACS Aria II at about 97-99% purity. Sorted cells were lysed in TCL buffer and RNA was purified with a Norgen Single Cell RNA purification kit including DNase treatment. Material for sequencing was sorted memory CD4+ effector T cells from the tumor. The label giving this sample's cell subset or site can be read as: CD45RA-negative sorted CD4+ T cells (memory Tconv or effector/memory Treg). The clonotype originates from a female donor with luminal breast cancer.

The nucleotides read TGTGCCAGCAGCCTACTGAGGACTGAAGCTTTCTTT. Its protein product is CASSLLRTEAFF. The chain employs TRBV11-2 and TRBJ1-1; the D segment cannot be called with confidence. The germline ends are 9 bases apart after V is trimmed by 5 bases and J by 5 bases. Inclusive of the bounding cysteine and phenylalanine, the CDR3 is 12 residues long. Only the CDR3 region is kept as DNA, spanning 36 bases read in frame from base 1. The germline V gene supplies CDR1 SGHAT and CDR2 FQNNGV.